This T cell receptor (beta chain) was retrieved from a study of blood T cells in healthy people across ages. At the level of the study: T cells yielded about one barcoded beta molecule per two cells through template switching.

Sample-barcoded 5' priming and a J-beta primer mix drove a second PCR of about 7 to 11 cycles. TCRdb passed the 5' RACE reads through MiXCR, listing each CDR3 protein once. Here the sample spans about 760,000 distinct CDR3 sequences, just under 25% being singletons. This clonotype was observed a handful of times. Each of the donors had 9 to 10 milliliters of peripheral blood drawn into EDTA-treated Vacutainer tubes. Germline V gene sequence: CDR1 MNHEY, CDR2 SVGEGT. With V trimmed by 6 bases and J by 3 bases, 5 bases remained unmatched. CDR3 length: 14 amino acids. The data also belong to a second study, concerning T cells of mothers and their children. In that study: From each mother came over 8.5 million TCR beta CDR3 reads, and from each child came 3 million to 3.5 million.

Sequenced material: blood. The TCR sequence derives from a boy younger than 18 in good health. The chain has TRBV6-2 or TRBV6-3 and TRBJ2-1; the match to TRBD1 covers 7 bases. CDR3 loop: CASSDRQGYNEQFF. In DNA, the CDR3 is TGTGCCAGCAGCGACCGACAGGGCTACAATGAGCAGTTCTTC.